The sequence of this T cell receptor (beta chain) was determined in a study of CD8 T cells in Susac syndrome. Reverse transcription of 0.5 to 1 ug RNA was performed with random hexamers. An immunoSEQ multiplex PCR generated amplified TCR beta CDR3 products spanning 54 Vbeta and 13 Jbeta. From the immunoSEQ multiplex PCR reads, TCRdb called clonotypes with MiXCR, one entry per CDR3 protein. Of about 150,000 distinct CDR3 sequences listed, roughly 95% were seen once; the top ten hold over 0.095%. The study, taken as a whole, reports: The study admitted that it had a relatively small number of individuals in its TCR sequencing and HLA analysis.

To note about this clonotype: The antigen is undetermined.

V lost 3 bases and J lost 3; bases outside the gene matches: 1. Germline V CDR1 and CDR2: SGHTA, FQGNSA. This CDR3 has 13 residues. Treatment-naive patients with stable or active relapsing-remitting disease were the multiple sclerosis controls. TEMRA cells were FACS-enriched, with CD8+ and CD4+ T cells isolated negatively. The source material was CD4+ T cells from PBMCs. The chain couples TRBV7-2 to TRBJ2-7; 8 bases fit TRBD2. The TCR sequence derives from a human donor with multiple sclerosis. The CDR3 loop reads CASSFLAGYEQYF. CDR3 DNA: TGTGCCAGCAGCTTCCTAGCGGGCTACGAGCAGTACTTC.